The 18 T cell receptor beta chains listed next were all sequenced from one sample in a study of Graves' ophthalmopathy and Graves' hyperthyroidism. TCR beta CDR3 regions were amplified from RNA transcripts. The authors performed first-round RT-PCR with HTBI primers and then a second-round multiplex PCR. Each CDR3 protein gets one entry after TCRdb re-called the multiplex PCR reads with MiXCR. The sample includes around 1.1 million distinct CDR3 sequences, 35% to 40% seen only once; the top ten take more than 9.5%. The sample consisted of peripheral blood or thyroid tissue (not recorded which). These receptors were taken from an adult man with Graves' hyperthyroidism.

Notes on this clonotype: One end of the junction is discordant with germline, which a read error may explain. The chain is built from TRBV12-3 or TRBV12-4 and TRBJ2-7; maybe TRBD2 (7 bases). The CDR3 is 14 residues long. The CDR3 DNA is TGTGCCAGCAGCCCGATACGGGGGGCCTACGAGCGGTACTTC. Translation: CASSPIRGAYERYF.

The chain employs TRBV7-9 and TRBJ2-6; D possibly corresponds to TRBD1 (6 bases). CDR3 size: 14 residues. The V end was cut by 5 bases, the J end by 11 bases, with 16 bases between. Germline V gene sequence: CDR1 SEHNR, CDR2 FQNEAQ (reference sequence). CDR3: CASSPRTGGYVLTF. CDR3 nucleotides: TGTGCCAGCAGCCCAAGGACTGGGGGCTACGTCCTGACTTTC.

The sample holds many counts of this clonotype. The chain combines TRBV5-8 with TRBJ2-5, with D possibly matching TRBD2 (6 bases). Deletions cut 4 bases from V and 5 bases from J, with 18 bases between. This CDR3 contains 15 residues. Germline-derived CDR1 and CDR2 are SGHTS and YDEGEE. The CDR3 protein is CASSKGPGLWETQYF. CDR3 nucleotides: TGTGCCAGCAGCAAAGGACCGGGACTTTGGGAGACCCAGTACTTC.

V usage is TRBV24-1 and J usage is TRBJ2-3, with TRBD1 matching over 7 bases. V lost 4 bases, J lost 0 bases, and 12 bases stayed unmatched. There are 18 residues in the CDR3. Germline V gene sequence: CDR1 KGHDR, CDR2 SFDVKD. As DNA, the CDR3 is TGTGCCACCAGTGAAATCACCGGGACAGTTACGAGCACAGATACGCAGTATTTT. Residues: CATSEITGTVTSTDTQYF.

This clonotype was detected many times. The rearrangement uses TRBV20-1 and TRBJ1-2; unclear D gene. Germline V CDR1 and CDR2: DFQATT, SNEGSKA (reference sequence). This CDR3 is 13 amino acids long. V gave up 7 bases and J gave up 4 bases, with 16 bases separating them. CDR3 coding DNA: TGCAGTGTCAACCCGGCAGCTACCTATGGCTACACCTTC. Its protein product is CSVNPAATYGYTF.

This clonotype came up a few times. V usage is TRBV11-2 and J usage is TRBJ2-7, with 9 bases aligning to TRBD2. This CDR3 comprises 18 residues. Trimming cost V 1 base and J 0 bases; bases outside gene matches: 10. Germline CDR1 SGHAT, CDR2 FQNNGV. In nucleotides, the CDR3 is TGTGCCAGCAGCTTAGTAAGGTCGGCTAGCGGGACCTCCTACGAGCAGTACTTC. Protein: CASSLVRSASGTSYEQYF. Looking up the rest from reference TRBV11-2 and TRBJ2-7 gives the full variable domain: EAGVAQSPRYKIIEKRQSVAFWCNPISGHATLYWYQQILGQGPKLLIQFQNNGVVDDSQLPKDRFSAERLKGVDSTLKIQPAKLEDSAVYLCASSLVRSASGTSYEQYFGPGTRLTVT.

V is TRBV5-1 and J is TRBJ2-3; 10 nucleotides agree with TRBD1. V dropped 3 bases and J dropped 2; count of bases not matched to a gene: 6. The CDR3 covers 16 residues. Germline-derived CDR1 and CDR2 are SGHRS and YFSETQ. The CDR3 DNA is TGCGCCAGCAGCTCGCGGGACAGGGGTAACACAGATACGCAGTATTTT. Its protein is CASSSRDRGNTDTQYF. The variable domain in full, completed from reference TRBV5-1 and TRBJ2-3, reads KAGVTQTPRYLIKTRGQQVTLSCSPISGHRSVSWYQQTPGQGLQFLFEYFSETQRNKGNFPGRFSGRQFSNSRSEMNVSTLELGDSALYLCASSSRDRGNTDTQYFGPGTRLTVL.

This clonotype was detected once. V and J are TRBV10-3 and TRBJ1-1; D is perhaps TRBD1 (5 bases). Germline lookup yields CDR1 ENHRY and CDR2 SYGVKD. Between the trimmed V and J ends, which lost 4 bases and 4 bases, there was a span of 16 bases. This CDR3 comprises 15 residues. The CDR3 here is CAISAMIGVSTEAFF. The DNA of the CDR3 is TGTGCCATCAGTGCGATGATAGGGGTCTCCACTGAAGCTTTCTTT.

This clonotype showed up just a few times. The chain is built from TRBV19 and TRBJ1-5; 8 bases are shared with TRBD1. This CDR3 has 15 amino acids. Trimming removed 6 bases from V and 0 bases from J; junction bases left unmatched: 4. Per the germline V gene, CDR1 is LNHDA and CDR2 is SQIVND (reference sequence). CDR3 protein: CASRGTGLSNQPQHF. CDR3 nucleotide sequence: TGTGCCAGTAGGGGGACAGGACTTAGCAATCAGCCCCAGCATTTT.

As for this clonotype: With a much larger clone just one base away, this may be a read error. The chain couples TRBV20-1 to TRBJ1-5; D gene uncertain. Trimming stripped 1 base from V and 8 bases from J, with 12 bases between. Germline CDR1 DFQATT, CDR2 SNEGSKA (reference sequence). The CDR3 has 13 residues. The CDR3 loop is CSARGRGREPQHF. The CDR3 DNA follows: TGCAGTGCTAGAGGGAGAGGGAGGGAGCCCCAGCATTTT.

This clonotype has at least ten counts. The chain recombines TRBV13 with TRBJ1-1; no definite D call. The germline V gene has CDR1 PRHDT and CDR2 FYEKMQ (reference sequence). V lost 3 bases to trimming and J lost 8 bases, with 16 bases between them. The CDR3 length is 14 residues. DNA for the CDR3: TGTGCCAGCAGCTTTAGGCAAGACTCCACGGAAGCTTTCTTT. Translation gives CASSFRQDSTEAFF. The full variable domain, in which reference TRBV13 and TRBJ1-1 provide the parts outside the CDR3, is AAGVIQSPRHLIKEKRETATLKCYPIPRHDTVYWYQQGPGQDPQFLISFYEKMQSDKGSIPDRFSAQQFSDYHSELNMSSLELGDSALYFCASSFRQDSTEAFFGQGTRLTVV.

This clonotype has at least ten counts. The chain carries TRBV19 and TRBJ2-6; D remains ambiguous. CDR1 is LNHDA, CDR2 SQIVND, per germline (reference sequence). Trimming took off 3 bases at V and 2 bases at J, with 11 bases between the two ends. CDR3 length: 16 residues. The CDR3 sequence: CASSIVGTPGANVLTF. DNA for the CDR3: TGTGCCAGTAGTATCGTAGGAACCCCTGGGGCCAACGTCCTGACTTTC.

A remark on this clonotype: A junction end diverges from the germline sequence, so it may reflect a read error. The chain combines TRBV4-3 with TRBJ1-2; D is ambiguous. The germline V gene encodes CDR1 LGHNA and CDR2 YSLEER. This CDR3 has 15 amino acids. Written as DNA, the CDR3 is TGCGCCAGCGGCCAAGTGGGGAGTCCCCTCTATGGCTACACCTTC. Translation: CASGQVGSPLYGYTF.

The V gene is TRBV24-1, the J gene TRBJ2-5, with D unclear. With 12 bases removed from V and 1 base from J, the gap between germline ends came to 8 bases. CDR3 length: 11 residues. CDR1 is KGHDR, CDR2 SFDVKD, per germline. CDR3 sequence: CAPGTQETQYF. The CDR3 region has the DNA TGTGCCCCGGGCACCCAAGAGACCCAGTACTTC.

This clonotype has only a few counts. This chain joins TRBV7-6 and TRBJ1-2; 7 positions agree with TRBD1. Germline V lookup: CDR1 SGHVS, CDR2 FNYEAQ. CDR3 length: 17 residues. V shed 0 bases and J 2 bases; nucleotides not matched to a gene: 9. The CDR3 sequence is CASSLAGTDQLNYGYTF. CDR3 nucleotide sequence: TGTGCCAGCAGCTTAGCCGGGACAGATCAATTAAACTATGGCTACACCTTC.

The chain has TRBV19 and TRBJ1-2; TRBD1 matches at 11 bases. The germline CDR1 and CDR2 sequences are LNHDA and SQIVND (reference sequence). This CDR3 is built from 14 residues. Trimming at V came to 5 bases and at J to 8 bases, leaving 7 bases not matched to a gene. CDR3 region: CASSHGQGASGYTF. The CDR3 DNA reads as TGTGCCAGTAGTCACGGACAGGGGGCGAGCGGCTACACCTTC.

This clonotype has more than one count but fewer than ten. The chain couples TRBV7-8 to TRBJ2-5; the match to TRBD2 covers 8 bases. The germline gives CDR1 SGHVS, CDR2 FQNEAQ. The junction had 9 bases not matched to a gene; V was cut back by 6 bases and J by 3 bases. The CDR3 totals 15 residues. This chain's CDR3 is CASRRIAGTKETQYF. The CDR3 region has the DNA TGTGCCAGCAGAAGGATAGCGGGAACGAAAGAGACCCAGTACTTC.

In this sample, this clonotype turned up many times. The rearrangement links TRBV19 to TRBJ1-5, with 9 bases fitting TRBD1. This CDR3 is built from 16 residues. The V and J ends lost 5 bases and 6 bases, in that order; junction bases with no gene match: 11. Germline-derived CDR1 and CDR2 are LNHDA and SQIVND (reference sequence). As DNA, the CDR3 is TGTGCCAGTAGTCCATCGGGACAGGGTAGGTTTCAGCCCCAGCATTTT. Translated, it gives CASSPSGQGRFQPQHF.